The 22 T cell receptor beta chains given below trace back to one sample, sequenced in a study of human CD4 T cells and Enterobacteriaceae. Memory CD4+ T cells were sorted as all CD4+ cells except CD45RA+CCR7+CD95- naive cells, over 98% pure. Repertoires were generated with immunoSEQ multiplex PCR, while TCRdb's copy carries only in-frame clones and drops some. The sample lists tens of thousands of clones; approximately 82% were seen once. Sequenced input: memory CD4+ T cells from blood. The receptors originated from a human donor in good health.

This chain joins TRBV14 and TRBJ2-3, with D hard to call. Germline assignment: CDR1 SGHDN and CDR2 FVKESK. Deletions cut 0 bases from V and 1 base from J, with 14 bases between. The CDR3 totals 17 residues. The CDR3 coding sequence is TGTGCCAGCAGCCAAGATGTTACGGCCTTAGGCACAGATACGCAGTATTTT. Residues: CASSQDVTALGTDTQYF. The whole variable domain, filled in from reference TRBV14 and TRBJ2-3, reads EAGVTQFPSHSVIEKGQTVTLRCDPISGHDNLYWYRRVMGKEIKFLLHFVKESKQDESGMPNNRFLAERTGGTYSTLKVQPAELEDSGVYFCASSQDVTALGTDTQYFGPGTRLTVL.

This clone showed up just once. The V and J genes are TRBV5-8 and TRBJ2-2; a possible D gene is TRBD2 (5 bases). This CDR3 comprises 15 residues. V dropped 1 base and J dropped 6 bases, with 13 bases sitting between them. Germline-derived CDR1 and CDR2 are SGHTS and YDEGEE. CDR3 in amino acids: CASSLFASGSGELFF. CDR3 DNA sequence: TGTGCCAGCAGCTTGTTCGCGTCGGGGTCCGGGGAGCTGTTTTTT.

The chain employs TRBV9 and TRBJ2-7; D possibly matches TRBD1 or TRBD2 (7 bases each). CDR3 length equals 15 residues. CDR1 and CDR2 (germline): SGDLS, YYNGEE. The V gene lost 0 bases and the J gene lost 3 bases, with 13 bases spanning the gap. The CDR3 loop is CASSVGEGAVYEQYF. The CDR3 DNA reads as TGTGCCAGCAGCGTAGGGGAGGGGGCTGTCTACGAGCAGTACTTC. Full variable domain (outside the CDR3, taken from reference TRBV9 and TRBJ2-7): DSGVTQTPKHLITATGQRVTLRCSPRSGDLSVYWYQQSLDQGLQFLIQYYNGEERAKGNILERFSAQQFPDLHSELNLSSLELGDSALYFCASSVGEGAVYEQYFGPGTRLTVT.

The chain links TRBV7-2 to TRBJ2-7, with D unclear. Per the germline V gene, CDR1 is SGHTA and CDR2 is FQGNSA. CDR3 size: 14 residues. Trimming left V 3 bases short and J 2 bases short, with 11 bases between. The CDR3 reads CASSFGSSPYEQYF. The CDR3 region has the DNA TGTGCCAGCAGCTTTGGAAGTAGCCCCTACGAGCAGTACTTC.

V usage is TRBV10-3 and J usage is TRBJ2-5; D unresolved. Germline CDR1 reads ENHRY; CDR2 reads SYGVKD. The CDR3 is made up of 11 amino acids. The V and J ends lost 11 bases and 5 bases respectively, with 12 bases between them. The DNA of the CDR3 is TGTGCCGGCGGCTCCGGGGAGACCCAGTACTTC. Its translation: CAGGSGETQYF.

V and J are TRBV28 and TRBJ1-1; no clear D gene. This CDR3 contains 8 residues. The V end was cut by 10 bases, the J end by 6 bases, with 3 bases between. CDR1 is MDHEN and CDR2 is SYDVKM in the germline V gene. The CDR3 region has the DNA TGTGCCACCGCTGAAGCTTTCTTT. Amino acids: CATAEAFF.

This clone was seen once. The V call is TRBV27, the J call TRBJ1-4; the D gene is possibly TRBD1 (6 bases). In germline, CDR1 is MNHEY, CDR2 SMNVEV (reference sequence). The CDR3 is 15 amino acids. Trimming pared 4 bases from V and 4 bases from J, leaving 13 bases between. The CDR3 sequence: CASSSRGLHNEKLFF. For the CDR3, the DNA is TGTGCCAGCAGTTCCAGGGGCCTTCATAATGAAAAACTGTTTTTT.

V is TRBV5-6 and J is TRBJ1-3; D remains unclear. There are 15 residues in the CDR3. CDR1 and CDR2 from the germline V gene are SGHDT and YYEEEE. Trimming stripped 4 bases from V and 0 bases from J, with 11 bases between. Written as DNA, the CDR3 is TGTGCCAGCAGCCCCGGACCCCACTCTGGAAACACCATATATTTT. This gives the protein CASSPGPHSGNTIYF.

The V and J genes are TRBV2 and TRBJ1-2; 8 nucleotides line up with TRBD1. V lost 8 bases, J lost 2 bases, and 13 bases stayed unmatched. CDR3 length equals 16 residues. Per germline, CDR1 SNHLY and CDR2 FYNNEI. This CDR3 is CASFDRQGPNNYGYTF. In DNA form, the CDR3 reads TGTGCCAGCTTTGACAGACAGGGGCCTAACAACTATGGCTACACCTTC.

The chain couples TRBV19 to TRBJ2-3; D not certain. Per germline, CDR1 LNHDA and CDR2 SQIVND (reference sequence). The CDR3 extends over 13 amino acids. Trimming stripped 3 bases from V and 6 bases from J, with 10 bases between. In DNA form, the CDR3 reads TGTGCCAGTAGTATCCGTCCGAGGGATACGCAGTATTTT. Its translation: CASSIRPRDTQYF.

This clone has only one observation. J is TRBJ2-2 and V is TRBV19, with a weak D call TRBD2 (5 bases). This CDR3 is built from 13 residues. Germline CDR1 LNHDA, CDR2 SQIVND (reference sequence). The germline V and J ends were trimmed by 7 bases and 7 bases, with 13 bases remaining between them. CDR3 DNA: TGTGCCAGTACCCCGACTGAGGGCGGGGAGCTGTTTTTT. The encoded protein is CASTPTEGGELFF.

The chain employs TRBV5-4 and TRBJ2-5; TRBD2 aligns across 11 bases. CDR1 is SGHNT, CDR2 YYREEE, per germline (reference sequence). This CDR3 has 14 amino acids. Unmatched junction bases numbered 2, after V lost 6 bases and J lost 1 base. CDR3 sequence reads: CASKTSGSQETQYF. The CDR3 DNA is TGTGCCAGCAAAACTAGCGGGAGCCAAGAGACCCAGTACTTC.

This chain joins TRBV13 and TRBJ2-3; 9 bases match TRBD2. V was clipped by 1 base and J by 3 bases; unmatched bases: 11. Per germline, CDR1 PRHDT and CDR2 FYEKMQ (reference sequence). CDR3 length: 18 amino acids. CDR3 bases: TGTGCCAGCAGCTTAGAGGCGGGAGGGCCTTTGGAGACAGATACGCAGTATTTT. Encoded protein: CASSLEAGGPLETDTQYF. Full variable domain (rest looked up from reference TRBV13 and TRBJ2-3): AAGVIQSPRHLIKEKRETATLKCYPIPRHDTVYWYQQGPGQDPQFLISFYEKMQSDKGSIPDRFSAQQFSDYHSELNMSSLELGDSALYFCASSLEAGGPLETDTQYFGPGTRLTVL.

Comment on this clone: Other DNA sequences in the same sample also yield this CDR3. The V gene is TRBV5-4, the J gene TRBJ1-1; TRBD1 might be the D (5 bases). V gave up 4 bases and J gave up 0 bases, with 13 bases separating them. Germline V gene data show CDR1 as SGHNT and CDR2 as YYREEE (reference sequence). This CDR3 is 15 amino acids long. CDR3 in amino acids: CASSPPGRMNTEAFF. The CDR3 DNA reads TGTGCCAGCAGCCCGCCGGGACGGATGAACACTGAAGCTTTCTTT.

Worth noting for this clone: The missing conserved phenylalanine or tryptophan at the end of this CDR3 makes a read error likely. The DNA is omitted, as the CDR3 cannot be located on it reliably, and the CDR3 follows TCRdb's listing. The rearrangement joins TRBV9 to TRBJ2-7. Germline CDR1 reads SGDLS; CDR2 reads YYNGEE. Counting both end residues, the CDR3 totals 10 amino acids. CDR3 sequence reads: CASSVPQGLI.

This clone appeared a single time. The chain recombines TRBV4-1 with TRBJ2-7, with 8 bases aligning to TRBD2. Germline-derived CDR1 and CDR2 are MGHRA and YSYEKL. The CDR3 is made up of 14 amino acids. V gave up 4 bases and J gave up 7 bases; unmatched junction bases: 9. The CDR3 reads CASSPREGSSEQYF. DNA of the CDR3: TGCGCCAGCAGCCCCCGGGAGGGATCGTCGGAGCAGTACTTC.

The CDR3 is CASSVTSGQSHEQYF. The CDR3 DNA reads as TGTGCCAGCAGCGTGACTAGCGGGCAGTCCCACGAGCAGTACTTC. The rearrangement joins TRBV7-2 to TRBJ2-7, with 10 bases that match TRBD2. J was trimmed by 5 bases and V by 5 bases; bases with no gene match: 9. The CDR3 contains 15 residues. Germline CDR1 is SGHTA and CDR2 is FQGNSA.

CDR3 in amino acids: CASSLSSGGTTYNEQFF. The CDR3 DNA is TGTGCCAGCAGCTTATCCAGCGGGGGTACCACCTACAATGAGCAGTTCTTC. This sequence joins TRBV7-9 and TRBJ2-1; TRBD2 matches at 8 bases. Germline V CDR1 and CDR2: SEHNR, FQNEAQ (reference sequence). The CDR3 loop spans 17 amino acids. V lost 2 bases and J lost 2; bases outside the gene matches: 8.

The V call is TRBV5-8, the J call TRBJ1-5, with D tentatively TRBD1 (5 bases). The V end lost 4 bases, the J end lost 4 bases, and 15 bases lay between the germline ends. The CDR3 loop spans 15 amino acids. Germline CDR1 and CDR2: SGHTS and YDEGEE. CDR3 nucleotides: TGTGCCAGCAGCCGGGGGACCTTGTTTAATCAGCCCCAGCATTTT. Its translation is CASSRGTLFNQPQHF.

J is TRBJ2-3 and V is TRBV19; possible D gene TRBD2, 7 bases. Per germline, CDR1 LNHDA and CDR2 SQIVND (reference sequence). The CDR3 spans 16 residues. V shed 7 bases and J shed 3 bases, with 20 bases lying between them. The CDR3 here is CASIPWGGPETDTQYF. The DNA for the CDR3 is TGTGCCAGTATCCCGTGGGGGGGGCCGGAAACAGATACGCAGTATTTT.

The rearrangement uses TRBV6-5 and TRBJ2-1; D is uncertain. This CDR3 is 11 amino acids long. Germline V CDR1 and CDR2: MNHEY, SVGAGI. The V gene lost 11 bases and the J gene lost 6 bases, with 11 bases spanning the gap. The CDR3 coding sequence is TGTGCCGGGGAACTTCCCAATGAGCAGTTCTTC. Translation gives CAGELPNEQFF.

V and J are TRBV7-8 and TRBJ2-7; 7 bases fit TRBD1. CDR1 is SGHVS and CDR2 is FQNEAQ in the germline V gene. The CDR3 is 14 residues long. Unmatched junction bases numbered 7, after V lost 4 bases and J lost 4 bases. DNA for the CDR3: TGTGCCAGCAGCTCCCTGCGACAGGGTTACGAGCAGTACTTC. It codes for CASSSLRQGYEQYF.